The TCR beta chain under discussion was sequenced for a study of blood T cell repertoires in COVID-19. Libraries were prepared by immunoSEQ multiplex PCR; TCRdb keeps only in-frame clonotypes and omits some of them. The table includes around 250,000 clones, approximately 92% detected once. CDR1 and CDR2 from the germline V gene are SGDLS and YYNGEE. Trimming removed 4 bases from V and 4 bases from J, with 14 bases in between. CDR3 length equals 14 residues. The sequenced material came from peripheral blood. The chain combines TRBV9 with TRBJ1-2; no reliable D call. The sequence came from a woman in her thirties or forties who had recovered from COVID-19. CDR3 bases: TGTGCCAGCAGCTCTCCTCAGCGGGCCTATGGCTACACCTTC. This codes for CASSSPQRAYGYTF. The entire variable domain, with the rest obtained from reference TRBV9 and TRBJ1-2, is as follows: DSGVTQTPKHLITATGQRVTLRCSPRSGDLSVYWYQQSLDQGLQFLIQYYNGEERAKGNILERFSAQQFPDLHSELNLSSLELGDSALYFCASSSPQRAYGYTFGSGTRLTVV.